This T cell receptor beta chain is from a study of CD8 T cells in ankylosing spondylitis. TCRdb re-analysed the 5' RACE reads in MiXCR, keeping a single row per CDR3 protein. This table holds around 890,000 distinct CDR3 sequences, roughly 12% found once. Concerning this clonotype: Its cognate antigen is unknown.

From germline, CDR1 is MNHNS and CDR2 SASEGT. V dropped 4 bases and J dropped 9; count of bases not matched to a gene: 18. The CDR3 totals 18 residues. Study-level points and caveats: Among TCR beta sequences, a motif of eight highly homologous variants appeared characteristic of ankylosing spondylitis blood.

This receptor was taken from a male donor with ankylosing spondylitis. The specimen sequenced was blood, either unsorted or a sorted T cell fraction (not recorded which). The chain has TRBV6-1 and TRBJ1-6, with 7 bases matching TRBD1. The CDR3 spells CASSGGRQGWGNVSPLHF. CDR3 DNA: TGTGCCAGCAGTGGCGGGCGACAGGGCTGGGGGAATGTTTCACCCCTCCACTTT.